Listed here are 30 T cell receptor beta chains from one sample, sequenced in a study of blood T cell repertoires in COVID-19. Measured with immunoSEQ multiplex PCR; TCRdb has only the in-frame clones, and not every one. Of some 150,000 clones in the sample, about 91% were seen once. Input material: peripheral blood. All receptors derive from an older woman who had recovered from COVID-19.

This clone has only one observation. The CDR3: CASSRSGEAYSNQPQHF. CDR3 nucleotide sequence: TGCGCCAGCAGCCGAAGCGGAGAGGCGTATAGCAATCAGCCCCAGCATTTT. This chain uses TRBV4-1 with TRBJ1-5; D is unclear. V was pared by 4 bases and J by 0 bases, with 16 bases between. CDR3 size: 17 residues. CDR1 is MGHRA, CDR2 YSYEKL, per germline.

This clone was picked up one time. This chain links TRBV19 with TRBJ1-1; D might be TRBD1 (6 bases). Germline V CDR1 and CDR2: LNHDA, SQIVND (reference sequence). Trimming took 6 bases from V and 4 from J, leaving 15 bases between them. CDR3 size: 14 residues. The CDR3 DNA reads as TGTGCCAGTAGAAGGACAGTCGAGGGCACTGAAGCTTTCTTT. It is translated as CASRRTVEGTEAFF.

The chain joins TRBV15 to TRBJ1-3, with 9 bases fitting TRBD1. From germline, CDR1 is LNHNV and CDR2 YYDKDF (reference sequence). Trimming at V came to 5 bases and at J to 4 bases, leaving 9 bases not matched to a gene. The CDR3 spans 16 residues. The CDR3 loop reads CATSGGPTGGGNTIYF. Written as DNA, the CDR3 is TGTGCCACCAGCGGAGGTCCGACAGGGGGAGGAAACACCATATATTTT.

V is TRBV7-9 and J is TRBJ2-1, with 9 bases matching TRBD2. There are 16 residues in the CDR3. V lost 1 base to trimming and J lost 3 bases; unmatched junction nucleotides: 4. Germline V gives CDR1 SEHNR, CDR2 FQNEAQ (reference sequence). Here the CDR3 reads CASSLGGGAFYNEQFF. The CDR3 DNA reads TGTGCCAGCAGCTTAGGCGGGGGGGCCTTCTACAATGAGCAGTTCTTC.

This clone was observed a single time. The rearrangement joins TRBV4-1 to TRBJ2-5, with 12 bases identical to TRBD2. The CDR3 spans 17 residues. CDR1 MGHRA and CDR2 YSYEKL come from the germline V gene. V dropped 6 bases and J dropped 0; count of bases not matched to a gene: 8. The CDR3 DNA sequence: TGCGCCAGCAGGCCGCGACTAGCGGGGGTATACCAAGAGACCCAGTACTTC. Translation: CASRPRLAGVYQETQYF.

This chain connects TRBV18 to TRBJ1-2; no definite D call. Trimming took 3 bases from V and 6 from J, leaving 11 bases between them. Germline CDR1 and CDR2: KGHSH and LQKENI. This CDR3 is built from 13 residues. CDR3 coding DNA: TGTGCCAGCTCACCCGAGGGAGATCATGGCTACACCTTC. Encoded protein: CASSPEGDHGYTF.

This rearrangement joins TRBV27 to TRBJ1-2; no clear D. The germline CDR1 and CDR2 sequences are MNHEY and SMNVEV (reference sequence). The V end was cut by 2 bases, the J end by 2 bases, with 9 bases between. The CDR3 runs 14 residues. The CDR3 DNA sequence: TGTGCCAGCAGTTTAAATCCGGGGAACTATGGCTACACCTTC. It yields the protein CASSLNPGNYGYTF.

This chain joins TRBV15 and TRBJ2-1; 10 bases agree with TRBD2. CDR3 length: 15 amino acids. J was trimmed by 9 bases and V by 0 bases; bases with no gene match: 5. Germline V CDR1 and CDR2: LNHNV, YYDKDF (reference sequence). For the CDR3, the DNA is TGTGCCACCAGCAGAGAACAAGCGGGGGGGCTTGAGCAGTTCTTC. Amino acid sequence: CATSREQAGGLEQFF.

V is TRBV19 and J is TRBJ1-5, with TRBD1 matching over 8 bases. The length of the CDR3 is 16 residues. CDR1 and CDR2 from the germline V gene are LNHDA and SQIVND (reference sequence). V shed 4 bases and J 6 bases; nucleotides not matched to a gene: 11. Written as DNA, the CDR3 is TGTGCCAGTAGTAAGCTCGCAGGGGGCGCAGGTCAGCCCCAGCATTTT. Translating gives CASSKLAGGAGQPQHF.

This clone was detected once. The V and J genes are TRBV5-8 and TRBJ1-2, with 9 bases that match TRBD1. The CDR3 is 14 residues long. J lost 5 bases, V lost 6 bases, and 8 bases had no gene match. Germline CDR1 reads SGHTS; CDR2 reads YDEGEE. This chain's CDR3 is CASTPGTGWYGYTF. The CDR3 bases are TGTGCCAGCACCCCCGGGACAGGGTGGTATGGCTACACCTTC.

This clone is a singleton in its sample. V and J are TRBV29-1 and TRBJ1-2; D is unclear. CDR3 size: 14 residues. Germline V lookup: CDR1 SQVTM, CDR2 ANQGSEA. V gave up 0 bases and J gave up 4 bases, with 12 bases separating them. As DNA, the CDR3 is TGCAGCGTTGAAGATGCGGTTTCCTCCTATGGCTACACCTTC. Protein sequence: CSVEDAVSSYGYTF.

The chain uses TRBV11-1 and TRBJ2-1, with a tentative D call TRBD2 (5 bases). Deletions cut 4 bases from V and 7 bases from J, with 20 bases between. Germline V gene sequence: CDR1 SGHAT, CDR2 FQDESV (reference sequence). This CDR3 contains 16 residues. This CDR3 reads CASSSNGLQALNEQFF. DNA of the CDR3: TGTGCCAGCAGCTCAAATGGACTCCAAGCCTTAAATGAGCAGTTCTTC.

The gene calls are TRBV2 and TRBJ1-2; perhaps TRBD1 as D (6 bases). Germline V gene lookup returns CDR1 SNHLY and CDR2 FYNNEI. The CDR3 extends over 12 amino acids. V was trimmed by 6 bases and J by 6 bases, leaving 11 bases between them. The CDR3 loop is CASSNRAHGYTF. The CDR3 nucleotides are TGTGCCAGCAGCAACAGGGCCCATGGCTACACCTTC. Looking up the rest from reference TRBV2 and TRBJ1-2 gives the full variable domain: EPEVTQTPSHQVTQMGQEVILRCVPISNHLYFYWYRQILGQKVEFLVSFYNNEISEKSEIFDDQFSVERPDGSNFTLKIRSTKLEDSAMYFCASSNRAHGYTFGSGTRLTVV.

The gene calls are TRBV27 and TRBJ2-7; maybe TRBD1 (5 bases). V was shortened by 4 bases and J by 3 bases, with 19 bases between the two germline ends. The CDR3 has 16 residues. Germline V gene lookup returns CDR1 MNHEY and CDR2 SMNVEV (reference sequence). CDR3 nucleotide sequence: TGTGCCAGCAGTTATTACCCCGACAGAACCGGCTACGAGCAGTACTTC. Translating gives CASSYYPDRTGYEQYF.

This rearrangement joins TRBV5-1 to TRBJ1-1; D might be TRBD1 (6 bases). V gave up 4 bases and J gave up 4 bases, with 20 bases separating them. CDR1 and CDR2 from the germline V gene are SGHRS and YFSETQ. This CDR3 is built from 16 residues. The CDR3 DNA follows: TGCGCCAGCAGCGTGAGGCCCAGGGGCGATGGCACTGAAGCTTTCTTT. Its translation is CASSVRPRGDGTEAFF. Supplemented by reference TRBV5-1 and TRBJ1-1, the full variable domain reads KAGVTQTPRYLIKTRGQQVTLSCSPISGHRSVSWYQQTPGQGLQFLFEYFSETQRNKGNFPGRFSGRQFSNSRSEMNVSTLELGDSALYLCASSVRPRGDGTEAFFGQGTRLTVV.

As DNA, the CDR3 is TGTGCCAGCAGCGTAGCCCGGAATGAGCAGTTCTTC. Amino acids: CASSVARNEQFF. The chain recombines TRBV9 with TRBJ2-1; D uncertain. The germline V gene encodes CDR1 SGDLS and CDR2 YYNGEE. Trimming cost V 0 bases and J 7 bases, with 5 bases left between them. The CDR3 loop spans 12 amino acids.

This clone has just a few counts. This chain connects TRBV5-1 to TRBJ1-1, with D unresolved. Deletions cut 5 bases from V and 0 bases from J, with 8 bases between. In germline, CDR1 is SGHRS, CDR2 YFSETQ. CDR3 length: 13 amino acids. In DNA, the CDR3 is TGCGCCAGCAGTTTCATCATGAACACTGAAGCTTTCTTT. Protein product: CASSFIMNTEAFF. Looking up the rest from reference TRBV5-1 and TRBJ1-1 gives the full variable domain: KAGVTQTPRYLIKTRGQQVTLSCSPISGHRSVSWYQQTPGQGLQFLFEYFSETQRNKGNFPGRFSGRQFSNSRSEMNVSTLELGDSALYLCASSFIMNTEAFFGQGTRLTVV.

The V gene is TRBV7-9, the J gene TRBJ2-3, with D maybe TRBD2 (5 bases). The CDR3 spans 14 residues. The germline gives CDR1 SEHNR, CDR2 FQNEAQ (reference sequence). Trimming pared 5 bases from V and 2 bases from J, leaving 11 bases between. CDR3 sequence (DNA): TGTGCCAGCAGCGTTCCGAGGGACACAGATACGCAGTATTTT. Protein sequence: CASSVPRDTDTQYF.

V gene TRBV5-1 combines with J gene TRBJ1-1; D may be TRBD1 (5 bases). Looked up from germline, CDR1 is SGHRS and CDR2 is YFSETQ. Trimming stripped 3 bases from V and 0 bases from J, with 6 bases between. There are 13 residues in the CDR3. CDR3 sequence reads: CASSSGVNTEAFF. Here the CDR3 DNA reads TGCGCCAGCAGCTCGGGGGTGAACACTGAAGCTTTCTTT.

The chain is built from TRBV2 and TRBJ2-3, with a tentative D call TRBD2 (6 bases). Germline CDR1 is SNHLY and CDR2 is FYNNEI. The CDR3 runs to 14 residues. Trimming took off 6 bases at V and 4 bases at J, with 14 bases between the two ends. Here the CDR3 reads CASRRDSPSDTQYF. CDR3 coding DNA: TGTGCCAGCAGGAGGGACTCCCCGTCAGATACGCAGTATTTT. Complete variable domain (other parts from reference TRBV2 and TRBJ2-3): EPEVTQTPSHQVTQMGQEVILRCVPISNHLYFYWYRQILGQKVEFLVSFYNNEISEKSEIFDDQFSVERPDGSNFTLKIRSTKLEDSAMYFCASRRDSPSDTQYFGPGTRLTVL.

The chain uses TRBV10-3 and TRBJ2-2; perhaps TRBD1 as D (6 bases). This CDR3 comprises 13 residues. V was pared by 10 bases and J by 1 base, with 10 bases between. Germline assignment: CDR1 ENHRY and CDR2 SYGVKD. The CDR3: CATTGMNTGELFF. The CDR3 DNA reads as TGTGCCACTACAGGGATGAACACCGGGGAGCTGTTTTTT.

The table lists this clone with a few counts. The chain has TRBV24-1 and TRBJ2-5; D perhaps matches TRBD2 (6 bases). The CDR3 is made up of 14 amino acids. V lost 0 bases to trimming and J lost 5 bases, with 9 bases between them. Germline assignment: CDR1 KGHDR and CDR2 SFDVKD. The CDR3 here is CATSDLRGSETQYF. CDR3 DNA sequence: TGTGCCACCAGTGATTTGCGGGGGTCGGAGACCCAGTACTTC.

The gene calls are TRBV5-1 and TRBJ2-7, with TRBD1 matching 10 bases. The CDR3 is made up of 15 amino acids. Germline V gives CDR1 SGHRS, CDR2 YFSETQ. J was trimmed by 7 bases and V by 0 bases; bases with no gene match: 7. Here the CDR3 DNA reads TGCGCCAGCAGCTTGGTGGGGACAGGGGTGGGGGAGCAGTACTTC. It yields the protein CASSLVGTGVGEQYF.

This clone was seen only a few times. The rearrangement joins TRBV11-2 to TRBJ2-5; TRBD2 is a possible D gene (6 bases). Trimming left V 3 bases short and J 5 bases short, with 10 bases between. This CDR3 is 13 amino acids long. Germline V gives CDR1 SGHAT, CDR2 FQNNGV. CDR3 sequence (DNA): TGTGCCAGCAGCTTGATAGCGGCGGAGACCCAGTACTTC. It is translated as CASSLIAAETQYF.

The J gene is TRBJ2-7, the V gene TRBV6-6; TRBD1 is a possible D gene (6 bases). Per the germline V gene, CDR1 is MNHNY and CDR2 is SVGAGI (reference sequence). V gave up 7 bases and J gave up 9 bases, with 19 bases separating them. This CDR3 contains 13 residues. CDR3 nucleotide sequence: TGTGCCAGCAACGACCAACAGGGATTAGGGCAGTACTTC. Translating gives CASNDQQGLGQYF.

The chain recombines TRBV28 with TRBJ1-2; D ambiguous. The CDR3 sequence is 15 residues long. V lost 4 bases to trimming and J lost 3 bases, with 15 bases between them. Germline loops: CDR1 MDHEN, CDR2 SYDVKM. This CDR3 reads CASSSRPPLDYGYTF. In nucleotides, the CDR3 is TGTGCCAGCAGTTCGAGACCTCCCCTAGACTATGGCTACACCTTC.

The chain employs TRBV4-1 and TRBJ2-3; TRBD2 matches 9 bases. Germline assignment: CDR1 MGHRA and CDR2 YSYEKL. The V and J ends lost 4 bases and 1 base, in that order; junction bases with no gene match: 9. CDR3 length: 17 amino acids. The CDR3: CASSLGAGGARTDTQYF. DNA of the CDR3: TGCGCCAGCAGCCTAGGGGCGGGGGGGGCCCGCACAGATACGCAGTATTTT.

V and J are TRBV7-2 and TRBJ1-3; D unclear. This CDR3 comprises 18 residues. In germline, CDR1 is SGHTA, CDR2 FQGNSA. V was trimmed by 2 bases and J by 2 bases, leaving 19 bases between them. The CDR3 region is CASSLREPGKGTGNTIYF. CDR3 DNA sequence: TGTGCCAGCAGCTTAAGGGAACCGGGGAAAGGAACTGGAAACACCATATATTTT.

The V and J genes are TRBV7-9 and TRBJ1-1; the match to TRBD1 covers 7 bases. CDR1 is SEHNR, CDR2 FQNEAQ, per germline (reference sequence). The CDR3 is made up of 14 amino acids. Unmatched junction bases numbered 4, after V lost 5 bases and J lost 1 base. CDR3 sequence reads: CASSQGTANTEAFF. In DNA form, the CDR3 reads TGTGCCAGCAGCCAGGGGACAGCGAACACTGAAGCTTTCTTT.

The chain combines TRBV7-3 with TRBJ1-2; unclear D gene. The CDR3 totals 15 residues. Germline V gives CDR1 SGHTA, CDR2 FQGTGA. The V end lost 3 bases, the J end lost 8 bases, and 19 bases lay between the germline ends. The CDR3 is CASSLGAGWERGYTF. CDR3 coding DNA: TGTGCCAGCAGCTTGGGAGCAGGATGGGAAAGGGGCTACACCTTC.